Below are 29 T cell receptor beta chains sequenced from a single sample in a study of a mutant IDH1 vaccine in newly diagnosed glioma. Time point described: week 35, safety follow-up. Vaccination used 300 ug of mutant IDH1 20-mer peptide per dose, with topical imiquimod. For these receptors, no antigen is known. The protocol was immunoSEQ multiplex PCR, while the TCRdb copy is restricted to in-frame clones and leaves out a portion. The repertoire holds about 56,000 clones, with 86% as singletons. The source was PBMCs, collected from a glioma patient whose treatment included an IDH1 peptide vaccine. These TCRs come from a man aged 35 to 55 with glioma.

As to this clone: At one boundary the junction diverges from the germline segment, which might be a read error. The chain recombines TRBV7-7 with TRBJ2-5; 11 bases agree with TRBD2. The CDR3 contains 15 residues. Germline V gene lookup returns CDR1 SSHAT and CDR2 FNYEAQ (reference sequence). The CDR3 loop is CASSQGTSGQETQYF. CDR3 in DNA: TGTGCTAGCAGCCAGGGGACTAGCGGACAAGAGACCCAGTACTTC.

The V call is TRBV7-6, the J call TRBJ2-3; the D is unclear. Germline values: CDR1 SGHVS, CDR2 FNYEAQ. The CDR3 covers 13 residues. The V and J ends lost 5 bases and 2 bases respectively, with 8 bases between them. Here the CDR3 DNA reads TGTGCCAGCAGCCGTGGAAACACAGATACGCAGTATTTT. It is translated as CASSRGNTDTQYF.

This chain connects TRBV10-3 to TRBJ2-5; D perhaps matches TRBD2 (5 bases). Deletions cut 11 bases from V and 7 bases from J, with 14 bases between. The CDR3 runs 11 residues. Germline-derived CDR1 and CDR2 are ENHRY and SYGVKD. The CDR3 loop reads CAGGPPGTQYF. The CDR3 DNA sequence: TGTGCCGGAGGACCCCCCGGGACCCAGTACTTC.

This clone was counted once. J is TRBJ2-5 and V is TRBV7-9; maybe TRBD1 (7 bases). CDR1 SEHNR and CDR2 FQNEAQ come from the germline V gene (reference sequence). The length of the CDR3 is 13 residues. V was clipped by 4 bases and J by 5 bases, with 11 bases between them. The CDR3 spells CASSSSGGETQYF. CDR3 DNA sequence: TGTGCCAGCAGCTCATCAGGGGGGGAGACCCAGTACTTC. Together with reference TRBV7-9 and TRBJ2-5, the CDR3 gives the full variable domain: DTGVSQNPRHKITKRGQNVTFRCDPISEHNRLYWYRQTLGQGPEFLTYFQNEAQLEKSRLLSDRFSAERPKGSFSTLEIQRTEQGDSAMYLCASSSSGGETQYFGPGTRLLVL.

The chain uses TRBV20-1 and TRBJ2-1, with unresolved D. The germline CDR1 and CDR2 sequences are DFQATT and SNEGSKA (reference sequence). The V gene lost 4 bases and the J gene lost 3 bases, with 4 bases spanning the gap. The CDR3 is made up of 11 amino acids. CDR3 in amino acids: CSATYYNEQFF. The CDR3 DNA sequence: TGCAGTGCTACCTACTACAATGAGCAGTTCTTC.

The V call is TRBV5-1, the J call TRBJ1-5; D might be TRBD1 (6 bases). The V gene lost 4 bases and the J gene lost 7 bases, with 15 bases spanning the gap. This CDR3 spans 14 amino acids. Germline CDR1 is SGHRS and CDR2 is YFSETQ. The CDR3 loop is CASSQQGLGQPQHF. DNA for the CDR3: TGCGCCAGCAGCCAACAGGGTCTAGGGCAGCCCCAGCATTTT.

This clone was found once. The chain carries TRBV10-1 and TRBJ2-1; a weak D match, TRBD2 (6 bases). In germline, CDR1 is WNHNN, CDR2 SYGVQD (reference sequence). This CDR3 has 14 residues. The germline V and J ends were trimmed by 10 bases and 9 bases, with 22 bases remaining between them. The CDR3 DNA reads as TGCGCCATCTTACGGGACTGCTATTCTAGTGAGCAGTTCTTC. Protein: CAILRDCYSSEQFF.

The V call is TRBV4-1, the J call TRBJ2-2, with 13 bases lining up with TRBD2. The CDR3 consists of 16 residues. CDR1 is MGHRA, CDR2 YSYEKL, per germline. J lost 6 bases, V lost 5 bases, and 6 bases had no gene match. The CDR3 DNA reads as TGCGCCAGCAGCACCGGACTAGCGGGAGTTGCCGGGGAGCTGTTTTTT. Protein sequence: CASSTGLAGVAGELFF.

V usage is TRBV19 and J usage is TRBJ1-3; D is ambiguous. The V gene lost 8 bases and the J gene lost 0 bases, with 20 bases spanning the gap. Germline-derived CDR1 and CDR2 are LNHDA and SQIVND (reference sequence). The CDR3 runs to 17 residues. CDR3 nucleotide sequence: TGTGCCAGTGTGGACCGAAACTCGCCGAGCTCTGGAAACACCATATATTTT. Translated: CASVDRNSPSSGNTIYF. The entire variable domain, with the rest obtained from reference TRBV19 and TRBJ1-3, is as follows: DGGITQSPKYLFRKEGQNVTLSCEQNLNHDAMYWYRQDPGQGLRLIYYSQIVNDFQKGDIAEGYSVSREKKESFPLTVTSAQKNPTAFYLCASVDRNSPSSGNTIYFGEGSWLTVV.

This rearrangement joins TRBV29-1 to TRBJ1-1, with 8 bases aligning to TRBD1. Per germline, CDR1 SQVTM and CDR2 ANQGSEA. This CDR3 spans 15 amino acids. After removal of 5 bases from V and 1 base from J, the junction contained 9 bases not matched to a gene. The CDR3 region is CSVTGFQGANTEAFF. CDR3 DNA sequence: TGCAGCGTTACCGGTTTCCAGGGGGCGAACACTGAAGCTTTCTTT.

V usage is TRBV19 and J usage is TRBJ1-2; D may be TRBD1 (6 bases). With 7 bases removed from V and 6 bases from J, the gap between germline ends came to 21 bases. The germline V gene encodes CDR1 LNHDA and CDR2 SQIVND (reference sequence). The CDR3 spans 15 residues. CDR3 protein: CASTPDGGGFNGYTF. In DNA, the CDR3 is TGTGCCAGTACTCCGGACGGAGGGGGATTCAATGGCTACACCTTC.

The chain links TRBV11-2 to TRBJ2-3; 10 bases fit TRBD1. The CDR3 is made up of 17 amino acids. After removal of 5 bases from V and 4 bases from J, the junction contained 12 bases not matched to a gene. CDR1 is SGHAT and CDR2 is FQNNGV in the germline V gene. This CDR3 reads CASSNRQGARLADTQYF. The CDR3 DNA reads as TGTGCCAGCAGCAACCGACAGGGGGCGAGATTGGCAGATACGCAGTATTTT.

The chain has TRBV11-2 and TRBJ2-7, with TRBD2 matching over 9 bases. V lost 4 bases and J lost 0; bases outside the gene matches: 1. The CDR3 sequence is 14 residues long. CDR1 is SGHAT, CDR2 FQNNGV, per germline. The CDR3 loop is CASSSAGGSYEQYF. CDR3 sequence (DNA): TGTGCCAGCAGCTCAGCGGGGGGCTCCTACGAGCAGTACTTC.

This chain connects TRBV4-3 to TRBJ1-2; D possibly corresponds to TRBD1 (5 bases). The CDR3 covers 16 residues. CDR1 and CDR2 from the germline V gene are LGHNA and YSLEER. Trimming shortened V by 1 base and J by 0 bases, and 12 bases separated the two germline ends. This chain's CDR3 is CASSQGRDGSNYGYTF. The DNA of the CDR3 is TGCGCCAGCAGCCAAGGCCGGGACGGATCTAACTATGGCTACACCTTC.

This chain links TRBV18 with TRBJ1-1; unclear D gene. The germline V and J ends were trimmed by 2 bases and 4 bases, with 8 bases remaining between them. The germline gives CDR1 KGHSH, CDR2 LQKENI. The CDR3 contains 13 residues. CDR3 loop: CASSPWAFTEAFF. The CDR3 DNA reads TGTGCCAGCTCACCATGGGCGTTCACTGAAGCTTTCTTT.

This clone was counted once. The V and J genes are TRBV7-2 and TRBJ1-2, with D possibly being TRBD1 (5 bases). Germline lookup yields CDR1 SGHTA and CDR2 FQGNSA. Trimming shortened V by 4 bases and J by 7 bases, and 13 bases separated the two germline ends. The CDR3 covers 13 residues. This CDR3 is CASSYSTAGGYTF. The CDR3 DNA is TGTGCCAGCAGCTACTCGACAGCGGGTGGCTACACCTTC. The variable domain in full, completed from reference TRBV7-2 and TRBJ1-2, reads GAGVSQSPSNKVTEKGKDVELRCDPISGHTALYWYRQSLGQGLEFLIYFQGNSAPDKSGLPSDRFSAERTGGSVSTLTIQRTQQEDSAVYLCASSYSTAGGYTFGSGTRLTVV.

The J gene is TRBJ1-2, the V gene TRBV29-1; D remains ambiguous. This CDR3 spans 13 amino acids. Looked up from germline, CDR1 is SQVTM and CDR2 is ANQGSEA. Trimming stripped 0 bases from V and 4 bases from J, with 9 bases between. The CDR3 DNA is TGCAGCGTTGAAGAAAACGGATTCTATGGCTACACCTTC. It encodes CSVEENGFYGYTF. The variable domain in full, with the rest retrieved from reference TRBV29-1 and TRBJ1-2, is SAVISQKPSRDICQRGTSLTIQCQVDSQVTMMFWYRQQPGQSLTLIATANQGSEATYESGFVIDKFPISRPNLTFSTLTVSNMSPEDSSIYLCSVEENGFYGYTFGSGTRLTVV.

The V gene is TRBV6-5, the J gene TRBJ2-7; D not resolved. This CDR3 has 11 amino acids. V was shortened by 4 bases and J by 7 bases, with 8 bases between the two germline ends. The germline CDR1 and CDR2 sequences are MNHEY and SVGAGI. The CDR3 loop reads CASSFNREQYF. CDR3 in DNA: TGTGCCAGCAGTTTCAATCGGGAGCAGTACTTC.

The rearrangement links TRBV13 to TRBJ2-5; TRBD1 aligns across 8 bases. The germline gives CDR1 PRHDT, CDR2 FYEKMQ (reference sequence). The CDR3 runs 13 residues. V dropped 8 bases and J dropped 5; count of bases not matched to a gene: 7. The DNA for the CDR3 is TGTGCCAGCGCTAACACAGGGGGTGAGACCCAGTACTTC. It encodes CASANTGGETQYF.

This clone was seen once. CDR3 protein: CASSWEGYGYEQYF. The CDR3 bases are TGTGCCAGCAGTTGGGAGGGATATGGTTACGAGCAGTACTTC. The chain employs TRBV6-6 and TRBJ2-5; 7 bases match TRBD2. The assigned J gene may be wrong: the sequence end matches TRBJ2-7 better. The CDR3 is 14 residues long. CDR1 and CDR2 from the germline V gene are MNHNY and SVGAGI (reference sequence).

V and J are TRBV7-6 and TRBJ2-5; 10 bases agree with TRBD2. V shed 1 base and J 3 bases; nucleotides not matched to a gene: 23. The CDR3 runs 22 residues. CDR1 is SGHVS and CDR2 is FNYEAQ in the germline V gene. CDR3 amino acids: CASSLGSEAGLAAPRQKETQYF. CDR3 bases: TGTGCCAGCAGCTTAGGGTCCGAAGCAGGACTAGCGGCTCCAAGACAAAAAGAGACCCAGTACTTC. The full variable domain, completed using reference TRBV7-6 and TRBJ2-5, is GAGVSQSPRYKVTKRGQDVALRCDPISGHVSLYWYRQALGQGPEFLTYFNYEAQQDKSGLPNDRFSAERPEGSISTLTIQRTEQRDSAMYRCASSLGSEAGLAAPRQKETQYFGPGTRLLVL.

The chain uses TRBV5-1 and TRBJ1-4; no clear D. This CDR3 is 15 amino acids long. V was cut by 0 bases and J by 6 bases, with 12 bases left in between. Germline values: CDR1 SGHRS, CDR2 YFSETQ. CDR3 nucleotide sequence: TGCGCCAGCAGCTTGGGATCAGCTGGGGATGAAAAACTGTTTTTT. Its translation: CASSLGSAGDEKLFF.

The rearrangement links TRBV7-9 to TRBJ2-3, with D perhaps matching TRBD1 or TRBD2 (5 bases each). Per germline, CDR1 SEHNR and CDR2 FQNEAQ (reference sequence). Trimming pared 4 bases from V and 5 bases from J, leaving 13 bases between. The CDR3 runs 14 residues. The CDR3 DNA reads TGTGCCAGCAGCTACGGGACGGACGTAGATACGCAGTATTTT. It yields the protein CASSYGTDVDTQYF.

The rearrangement joins TRBV7-2 to TRBJ2-3; TRBD1 or TRBD2 may be the D gene (5 bases each). V shed 5 bases and J shed 6 bases, with 12 bases lying between them. The CDR3 is made up of 13 amino acids. Germline CDR1 SGHTA, CDR2 FQGNSA. The CDR3 DNA reads as TGTGCCAGCAGCGTGAACAGGAGGGATACGCAGTATTTT. Protein product: CASSVNRRDTQYF.

V gene TRBV19 combines with J gene TRBJ1-2, with D tentatively TRBD1 (5 bases). V was clipped by 6 bases and J by 5 bases, with 16 bases between them. CDR3 length: 14 amino acids. CDR1 is LNHDA and CDR2 is SQIVND in the germline V gene (reference sequence). DNA of the CDR3: TGTGCCAGTAGCCGGGACCTGAGGGGTTATGGCTACACCTTC. It codes for CASSRDLRGYGYTF.

The V call is TRBV11-1, the J call TRBJ2-2; D perhaps matches TRBD1 (5 bases). CDR1 is SGHAT, CDR2 FQDESV, per germline (reference sequence). Trimming removed 6 bases from V and 8 bases from J, with 22 bases in between. The CDR3 runs 16 residues. The CDR3 region is CASSYAGSMGTGELFF. The CDR3 DNA follows: TGTGCCAGCAGTTATGCAGGGTCGATGGGTACAGGGGAGCTGTTTTTT.

The V call is TRBV27, the J call TRBJ2-5; 7 bases fit TRBD1. The junction had 6 bases not matched to a gene; V was cut back by 5 bases and J by 0 bases. The CDR3 consists of 15 residues. Looked up from germline, CDR1 is MNHEY and CDR2 is SMNVEV (reference sequence). CDR3 in amino acids: CASSPGTEYQETQYF. The CDR3 DNA sequence: TGTGCCAGCAGTCCCGGGACAGAGTACCAAGAGACCCAGTACTTC.

The chain uses TRBV7-2 and TRBJ2-7; a weak D match, TRBD1 (6 bases). CDR3 length: 15 residues. The germline gives CDR1 SGHTA, CDR2 FQGNSA. Trimming pared 3 bases from V and 0 bases from J, leaving 12 bases between. CDR3 in DNA: TGTGCCAGCAGCTTTACAGGGCCTAGCTCCTACGAGCAGTACTTC. Encoded protein: CASSFTGPSSYEQYF. Full variable domain (rest looked up from reference TRBV7-2 and TRBJ2-7): GAGVSQSPSNKVTEKGKDVELRCDPISGHTALYWYRQSLGQGLEFLIYFQGNSAPDKSGLPSDRFSAERTGGSVSTLTIQRTQQEDSAVYLCASSFTGPSSYEQYFGPGTRLTVT.

This clone is a singleton in its sample. V usage is TRBV4-3 and J usage is TRBJ2-7; D remains ambiguous. CDR3 length: 15 residues. Trimming removed 1 base at V and 3 bases at J, with 13 bases between. Germline V gives CDR1 LGHNA, CDR2 YSLEER. As DNA, the CDR3 is TGCGCCAGCAGCCAAGGTGTTTCGATAAGCTACGAGCAGTACTTC. This translates into CASSQGVSISYEQYF.